A single sample is the source of the 18 T cell receptor beta chains below, sequenced in a study of T cell responses to AZD1222 COVID-19 vaccine. Profiled with immunoSEQ multiplex PCR; TCRdb holds only in-frame clones, not every one. The top ten hold around 28% of the sample, which has tens of thousands of clones, about four fifths seen once. The sequencing here drew on peripheral blood, taken 28 days after the second AZD1222 dose. The receptors shown here come from an adult who received the AZD1222 COVID-19 vaccine.

This chain uses TRBV5-1 with TRBJ2-2, with TRBD2 identical over 7 bases. The CDR3 totals 16 residues. Losses at the gene ends were 6 bases for V and 1 base for J; bases not matched to a gene: 9. Germline V gives CDR1 SGHRS, CDR2 YFSETQ. CDR3 sequence reads: CASTVRASGNTGELFF. The CDR3 DNA sequence: TGCGCCAGCACCGTTAGGGCTAGCGGGAACACCGGGGAGCTGTTTTTT.

The J gene is TRBJ2-1, the V gene TRBV5-1, with 8 bases aligning to TRBD2. The germline V gene has CDR1 SGHRS and CDR2 YFSETQ. This CDR3 region has 16 residues. The V gene end was trimmed by 2 bases and the J gene end by 9 bases; junction bases not matched to a gene: 13. The CDR3 sequence is CASSFEPGLVFGEQFF. In nucleotides, the CDR3 is TGCGCCAGCAGCTTTGAACCGGGACTAGTCTTTGGTGAGCAGTTCTTC.

This rearrangement joins TRBV4-1 to TRBJ2-6, with TRBD1 as a possible D gene (5 bases). Germline lookup yields CDR1 MGHRA and CDR2 YSYEKL. With 4 bases removed from V and 2 bases from J, the gap between germline ends came to 12 bases. CDR3 length: 16 amino acids. The CDR3 protein is CASSRQGAAGANVLTF. DNA of the CDR3: TGCGCCAGCAGCCGGCAAGGGGCTGCTGGGGCCAACGTCCTGACTTTC.

The gene calls are TRBV7-9 and TRBJ2-2, with TRBD1 as a possible D gene (6 bases). Germline CDR1 reads SEHNR; CDR2 reads FQNEAQ (reference sequence). This CDR3 comprises 16 residues. The germline V and J ends were trimmed by 3 bases and 1 base, with 12 bases remaining between them. CDR3 residues: CASSFPGQMNTGELFF. The CDR3 DNA reads as TGTGCCAGCAGCTTCCCCGGACAGATGAACACCGGGGAGCTGTTTTTT.

This chain connects TRBV9 to TRBJ2-5; D gene uncertain. Trimming cost V 0 bases and J 5 bases, with 14 bases left between them. CDR1 and CDR2 from the germline V gene are SGDLS and YYNGEE. The CDR3 length is 15 residues. CDR3 protein: CASSVGTVSRETQYF. Written as DNA, the CDR3 is TGTGCCAGCAGCGTAGGGACCGTCTCTCGGGAGACCCAGTACTTC.

V is TRBV19 and J is TRBJ2-2; no firm D call. The germline V gene has CDR1 LNHDA and CDR2 SQIVND (reference sequence). The CDR3 extends over 14 amino acids. V was shortened by 1 base and J by 5 bases, with 8 bases between the two germline ends. CDR3 sequence (DNA): TGTGCCAGTAGTATAGTCCGCGCGACCGGGGAGCTGTTTTTT. This sequence encodes CASSIVRATGELFF.

The chain employs TRBV5-1 and TRBJ2-1; TRBD2 aligns across 8 bases. V dropped 5 bases and J dropped 6; count of bases not matched to a gene: 10. The CDR3 has 15 residues. Germline loops: CDR1 SGHRS, CDR2 YFSETQ. The CDR3 here is CASRNGTRSFNEQFF. In DNA form, the CDR3 reads TGCGCCAGCAGGAATGGGACTAGATCTTTCAATGAGCAGTTCTTC.

This clone has only one observation. The chain joins TRBV28 to TRBJ2-5; D possibly corresponds to TRBD2 (6 bases). Trimming removed 7 bases from V and 2 bases from J, with 17 bases in between. The CDR3 has 15 amino acids. Germline V gene data show CDR1 as MDHEN and CDR2 as SYDVKM. The CDR3 nucleotides read TGTGCCAGCACGCGGGTGGAGCGGGCTCAAGAGACCCAGTACTTC. Residues: CASTRVERAQETQYF.

The gene calls are TRBV19 and TRBJ2-7; no clear D gene. This CDR3 is 11 amino acids long. The germline V gene has CDR1 LNHDA and CDR2 SQIVND (reference sequence). Trimming pared 7 bases from V and 0 bases from J, leaving 4 bases between. CDR3 sequence (DNA): TGTGCCAGTACGAACTCCTACGAGCAGTACTTC. This translates into CASTNSYEQYF.

V and J are TRBV5-4 and TRBJ1-6; D is ambiguous. Germline V lookup: CDR1 SGHNT, CDR2 YYREEE (reference sequence). This CDR3 comprises 14 residues. Trimming stripped 1 base from V and 7 bases from J, with 9 bases between. The CDR3 protein is CASSLPNANSPLHF. The CDR3 region has the DNA TGTGCCAGCAGCTTGCCGAACGCCAATTCACCCCTCCACTTT.

This chain uses TRBV9 with TRBJ1-2, with 8 bases lining up with TRBD1. Germline loops: CDR1 SGDLS, CDR2 YYNGEE. CDR3 length: 16 residues. With V trimmed by 2 bases and J by 5 bases, 11 bases remained unmatched. CDR3 sequence: CASSVGLQGEIYGYTF. The CDR3 DNA follows: TGTGCCAGCAGCGTGGGGCTACAGGGGGAAATTTATGGCTACACCTTC.

Here the CDR3 reads CASSLDSWGQPQHF. The CDR3 nucleotides are TGCGCCAGCAGCTTGGACAGTTGGGGGCAGCCCCAGCATTTT. The rearrangement joins TRBV5-1 to TRBJ1-5; weak D call: TRBD1 (5 bases). Germline lookup yields CDR1 SGHRS and CDR2 YFSETQ. V was shortened by 0 bases and J by 7 bases, with 11 bases between the two germline ends. The CDR3 runs 14 residues.

The chain combines TRBV6-5 with TRBJ2-7, with unresolved D. CDR1 is MNHEY and CDR2 is SVGAGI in the germline V gene. CDR3 length: 16 residues. Trimming left V 1 base short and J 0 bases short, with 13 bases between. CDR3 protein: CASSYFAADSSYEQYF. DNA for the CDR3: TGTGCCAGCAGTTACTTCGCCGCTGATAGCTCCTACGAGCAGTACTTC.

The V gene is TRBV18, the J gene TRBJ2-7; 9 bases map to TRBD1. Per the germline V gene, CDR1 is KGHSH and CDR2 is LQKENI. V lost 6 bases, J lost 0 bases, and 6 bases stayed unmatched. This CDR3 region has 15 residues. The CDR3 reads CASSAGQGSSYEQYF. The CDR3 DNA follows: TGTGCCAGCTCGGCCGGACAGGGGAGCTCCTACGAGCAGTACTTC.

This rearrangement joins TRBV6-6 to TRBJ2-1; unclear D gene. CDR3 length equals 12 residues. CDR1 and CDR2 (germline): MNHNY, SVGAGI (reference sequence). V was clipped by 6 bases and J by 7 bases, with 10 bases between them. In DNA form, the CDR3 reads TGTGCCAGCAGCCGCCGCTCAAATGAGCAGTTCTTC. It specifies CASSRRSNEQFF.

The chain employs TRBV6-5 and TRBJ2-5, with 10 bases matching TRBD1. The CDR3 covers 16 residues. Per the germline V gene, CDR1 is MNHEY and CDR2 is SVGAGI. J gave up 5 bases and V 2 bases, and 8 bases lay outside the gene matches. CDR3: CASSYGPGQGHETQYF. The CDR3 coding sequence is TGTGCCAGCAGTTACGGCCCGGGACAGGGGCACGAGACCCAGTACTTC.

V is TRBV30 and J is TRBJ2-5; D is ambiguous. Trimming took off 1 base at V and 4 bases at J, with 4 bases between the two ends. Germline V gene lookup returns CDR1 GTSNPN and CDR2 SVGIG (reference sequence). This CDR3 is 11 amino acids long. The CDR3 region has the DNA TGTGCCTGGAGTGCTGGAGAGACCCAGTACTTC. It codes for CAWSAGETQYF.

This clone came up a few times. V usage is TRBV18 and J usage is TRBJ1-2; D is ambiguous. Germline V lookup: CDR1 KGHSH, CDR2 LQKENI. CDR3 length equals 15 residues. V shed 2 bases and J shed 1 base, with 11 bases lying between them. The CDR3 DNA follows: TGTGCCAGCTCACCAGGAAGGAACCTTAACTATGGCTACACCTTC. It is translated as CASSPGRNLNYGYTF.